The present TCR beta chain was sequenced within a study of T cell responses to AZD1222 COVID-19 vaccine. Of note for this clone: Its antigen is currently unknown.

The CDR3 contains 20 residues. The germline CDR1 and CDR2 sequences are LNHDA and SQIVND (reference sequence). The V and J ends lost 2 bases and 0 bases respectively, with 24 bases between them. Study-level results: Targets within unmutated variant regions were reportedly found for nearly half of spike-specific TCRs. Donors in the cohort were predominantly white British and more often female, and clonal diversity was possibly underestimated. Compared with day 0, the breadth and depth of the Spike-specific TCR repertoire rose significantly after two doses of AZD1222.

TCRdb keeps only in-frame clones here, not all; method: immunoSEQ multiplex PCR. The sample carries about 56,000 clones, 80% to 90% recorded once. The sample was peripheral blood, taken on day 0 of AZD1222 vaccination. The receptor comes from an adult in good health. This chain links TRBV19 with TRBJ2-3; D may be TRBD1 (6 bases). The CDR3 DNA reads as TGTGCCAGTAGTATACACCCCTTTGTCGCCGGGACAACTAGCACAGATACGCAGTATTTT. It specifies CASSIHPFVAGTTSTDTQYF.